The 26 T cell receptor beta chains below all came from one sample that was sequenced in a study of blood T cell repertoires in COVID-19. Method: immunoSEQ multiplex PCR; TCRdb's copy keeps in-frame clones and lacks some. The table shows 50,000 to 65,000 clones, with 75% to 90% occurring only once. The sample taken for sequencing was peripheral blood. The receptors were sampled from a human donor in a cohort sampled during active COVID-19.

The V gene is TRBV11-2, the J gene TRBJ1-3; D is possibly TRBD1 (5 bases). Germline assignment: CDR1 SGHAT and CDR2 FQNNGV. V was clipped by 2 bases and J by 0 bases, with 11 bases between them. The CDR3 extends over 16 amino acids. The CDR3 bases are TGTGCCAGCAGCTTATATCTCCAGGGCTCTGGAAACACCATATATTTT. Translating gives CASSLYLQGSGNTIYF.

This clone was seen more than once but under ten times. The chain combines TRBV10-3 with TRBJ2-1; 7 nucleotides agree with TRBD2. This CDR3 has 12 amino acids. The V gene's germline CDR1 is ENHRY and CDR2 SYGVKD. The J segment lost 9 bases and the V segment lost 6 bases, leaving 5 bases of the junction unmatched. DNA for the CDR3: TGTGCCATCAGCCCCACTAGCGCTGAGCAGTTCTTC. Translated: CAISPTSAEQFF.

This chain connects TRBV11-3 to TRBJ2-5; 8 nucleotides agree with TRBD1. The CDR3 is 14 residues long. CDR1 is SGHNT and CDR2 is YENEEA in the germline V gene. Losses at the gene ends were 5 bases for V and 2 bases for J; bases not matched to a gene: 4. Here the CDR3 reads CASSPRTGQETQYF. The CDR3 nucleotides read TGTGCCAGCAGCCCGCGGACAGGGCAAGAGACCCAGTACTTC.

This clone was found once. This CDR3 reads CASSISPGTGTNEQFF. The CDR3 nucleotides read TGTGCCAGTAGTATTTCTCCCGGGACAGGGACCAATGAGCAGTTCTTC. The chain couples TRBV19 to TRBJ2-1; 9 nucleotides agree with TRBD1. Germline-derived CDR1 and CDR2 are LNHDA and SQIVND (reference sequence). CDR3 length: 16 residues. Trimming cost V 3 bases and J 6 bases; bases outside gene matches: 9.

J is TRBJ2-2 and V is TRBV19; 7 bases are a match to TRBD1. The V gene's germline CDR1 is LNHDA and CDR2 SQIVND (reference sequence). This CDR3 region has 17 residues. V trimming: 3 bases; J trimming: 5 bases; junction bases outside the gene matches: 12. The CDR3, as DNA: TGTGCCAGTAGTATGGGGAGACAGGGCTTTGGTACCGGGGAGCTGTTTTTT. Protein product: CASSMGRQGFGTGELFF.

DNA of the CDR3: TGTGCCAGCAGCCTACAACCGGCGGGAGTCGCAGATACGCAGTATTTT. Translated: CASSLQPAGVADTQYF. V is TRBV9 and J is TRBJ2-3; 7 positions agree with TRBD2. Trimming removed 4 bases from V and 4 bases from J; junction bases left unmatched: 12. The length of the CDR3 is 16 residues. In germline, CDR1 is SGDLS, CDR2 YYNGEE.

The chain recombines TRBV5-4 with TRBJ1-4; D remains unclear. Trimming removed 4 bases from V and 0 bases from J, with 7 bases in between. The germline V gene has CDR1 SGHNT and CDR2 YYREEE (reference sequence). CDR3 size: 14 residues. The DNA for the CDR3 is TGTGCCAGCAGCGAGAGTGCAACTAATGAAAAACTGTTTTTT. Protein: CASSESATNEKLFF. Full variable domain (outside the CDR3, taken from reference TRBV5-4 and TRBJ1-4): ETGVTQSPTHLIKTRGQQVTLRCSSQSGHNTVSWYQQALGQGPQFIFQYYREEENGRGNFPPRFSGLQFPNYSSELNVNALELDDSALYLCASSESATNEKLFFGSGTQLSVL.

This chain links TRBV6-5 with TRBJ2-1; 9 bases line up with TRBD2. Germline assignment: CDR1 MNHEY and CDR2 SVGAGI. Losses at the gene ends were 5 bases for V and 14 bases for J; bases not matched to a gene: 4. This CDR3 region has 11 residues. CDR3: CASSNRLAEFF. Written as DNA, the CDR3 is TGTGCCAGCAGTAATAGACTAGCGGAGTTCTTC.

This clone has a single count. The genes are TRBV24-1 and TRBJ2-1; D remains unclear. Germline CDR1 KGHDR, CDR2 SFDVKD. This CDR3 has 13 residues. V was cut by 3 bases and J by 7 bases, with 9 bases left in between. The CDR3 sequence: CATSDQLGNEQFF. In DNA form, the CDR3 reads TGTGCCACCAGTGATCAACTCGGGAATGAGCAGTTCTTC.

The V gene is TRBV11-3, the J gene TRBJ2-5; 8 bases match TRBD2. This CDR3 is built from 15 residues. CDR1 and CDR2 from the germline V gene are SGHNT and YENEEA. V was clipped by 0 bases and J by 3 bases; unmatched bases: 3. Here the CDR3 DNA reads TGTGCCAGCAGCTTAGAGAGCGGGAGAAAAGAGACCCAGTACTTC. It is translated as CASSLESGRKETQYF.

The gene calls are TRBV10-1 and TRBJ2-1, with 11 bases matching TRBD2. Germline assignment: CDR1 WNHNN and CDR2 SYGVQD (reference sequence). V lost 2 bases to trimming and J lost 2 bases; unmatched junction nucleotides: 2. The CDR3 has 16 amino acids. CDR3 in DNA: TGCGCCAGCAGTGAGGGGACTAGCGGAACCTACAATGAGCAGTTCTTC. Protein product: CASSEGTSGTYNEQFF.

The chain employs TRBV19 and TRBJ1-4; unclear D gene. Germline-derived CDR1 and CDR2 are LNHDA and SQIVND (reference sequence). With 1 base removed from V and 0 bases from J, the gap between germline ends came to 15 bases. The CDR3 is made up of 18 amino acids. DNA of the CDR3: TGTGCCAGTAGTATAGCGTTCGGCAGACAAACAACTAATGAAAAACTGTTTTTT. Residues: CASSIAFGRQTTNEKLFF.

This clone was counted between two and nine times. J is TRBJ2-7 and V is TRBV4-2; unclear D gene. CDR3 size: 14 residues. V was trimmed by 0 bases and J by 1 base, leaving 7 bases between them. Per germline, CDR1 LGHNA and CDR2 YNFKEQ. The chain's CDR3 is CASSQDVVSYEQYF. CDR3 sequence (DNA): TGTGCCAGCAGCCAAGACGTAGTATCCTACGAGCAGTACTTC.

The chain employs TRBV28 and TRBJ1-1; D is uncertain. Germline V gene lookup returns CDR1 MDHEN and CDR2 SYDVKM. The V end was cut by 4 bases, the J end by 1 base, with 13 bases between. CDR3 size: 15 residues. CDR3 sequence (DNA): TGTGCCAGCAGTTCCCAGTTTAACCCGAACACTGAAGCTTTCTTT. Amino acid sequence: CASSSQFNPNTEAFF.

This rearrangement joins TRBV6-5 to TRBJ2-6; D not resolved. Trimming left V 5 bases short and J 0 bases short, with 5 bases between. The germline gives CDR1 MNHEY, CDR2 SVGAGI. CDR3 length: 14 amino acids. This chain's CDR3 is CASSQISGANVLTF. The CDR3 nucleotides are TGTGCCAGCAGTCAGATCTCTGGGGCCAACGTCCTGACTTTC.

This clone was counted a single time. One junction end disagrees with the germline gene, perhaps due to a read error. This rearrangement joins TRBV7-3 to TRBJ2-1; no reliable D call. The CDR3 spans 15 residues. In germline, CDR1 is SGHTA, CDR2 FQGTGA. The DNA of the CDR3 is TGTGCCAGCAGCTTAACGGGTCCTAACTACAATGATCGAGTCTTC. Amino acid sequence: CASSLTGPNYNDRVF.

The chain couples TRBV13 to TRBJ2-3; D not certain. The CDR3 is 12 residues long. V was clipped by 8 bases and J by 6 bases, with 12 bases between them. CDR1 is PRHDT, CDR2 FYEKMQ, per germline (reference sequence). The CDR3 sequence is CASRRGGDTQYF. The CDR3 DNA reads as TGTGCCAGCCGTCGAGGTGGTGATACGCAGTATTTT.

V and J are TRBV28 and TRBJ1-1; 7 positions agree with TRBD1. Losses at the gene ends were 6 bases for V and 0 bases for J; bases not matched to a gene: 10. CDR3 size: 16 residues. The germline V gene has CDR1 MDHEN and CDR2 SYDVKM. As DNA, the CDR3 is TGTGCCAGCAGGCCAAGGGACAGACCCATGAACACTGAAGCTTTCTTT. It specifies CASRPRDRPMNTEAFF.

The J gene is TRBJ2-7, the V gene TRBV18; 10 positions agree with TRBD1. The length of the CDR3 is 15 residues. Germline values: CDR1 KGHSH, CDR2 LQKENI. V lost 1 base to trimming and J lost 4 bases; unmatched junction nucleotides: 4. As DNA, the CDR3 is TGTGCCAGCTCACCACGGGACAGGGGTGGATACGAGCAGTACTTC. Translation: CASSPRDRGGYEQYF.

The chain couples TRBV11-3 to TRBJ2-1; TRBD1 agrees at 8 bases. V was pared by 3 bases and J by 6 bases, with 10 bases of the junction left unmatched. This CDR3 is built from 16 residues. In germline, CDR1 is SGHNT, CDR2 YENEEA. CDR3 nucleotide sequence: TGTGCCAGCAGCTTTGGCTTGACAGGGGCGGGCAATGAGCAGTTCTTC. It translates to CASSFGLTGAGNEQFF.

The chain has TRBV28 and TRBJ2-7; 9 bases agree with TRBD1. Germline V gives CDR1 MDHEN, CDR2 SYDVKM. J lost 2 bases, V lost 6 bases, and 8 bases had no gene match. CDR3 length equals 15 residues. The CDR3 sequence: CASRTQGAGAYEQYF. The CDR3 DNA is TGTGCCAGCAGAACACAGGGGGCCGGTGCCTACGAGCAGTACTTC.

The chain has TRBV30 and TRBJ2-7, with TRBD2 matching over 11 bases. Germline V lookup: CDR1 GTSNPN, CDR2 SVGIG (reference sequence). The CDR3 loop spans 14 amino acids. Trimming removed 4 bases from V and 7 bases from J; junction bases left unmatched: 9. The CDR3, as DNA: TGTGCCTGGAATTTAGCGGGAGGGCCGCGAGAGCAGTACTTC. Translation: CAWNLAGGPREQYF.

This chain joins TRBV19 and TRBJ2-2; 10 nucleotides agree with TRBD1. Germline CDR1 is LNHDA and CDR2 is SQIVND (reference sequence). The CDR3 totals 15 residues. With 5 bases clipped from V and 5 bases from J, the junction kept 5 bases outside the gene matches. The CDR3 reads CASSRPGQGTGELFF. The CDR3 DNA follows: TGTGCCAGTAGTCGTCCGGGACAGGGGACCGGGGAGCTGTTTTTT.

In regard to this clone: A read error may account for a junction end that differs from germline. The chain carries TRBV9 and TRBJ2-3; the match to TRBD2 covers 13 bases. Germline V gives CDR1 SGDLS, CDR2 YYNGEE. This CDR3 has 18 residues. In DNA, the CDR3 is TGTGCCAGCAGCGGGAGGGGACTAGCGGGGCCCTACACAGGTACGCAGTATTTT. Translating gives CASSGRGLAGPYTGTQYF.

The chain couples TRBV4-3 to TRBJ2-5, with 15 bases fitting TRBD2. The V segment lost 2 bases and the J segment 5 bases; nucleotides outside the gene matches: 9. The CDR3 extends over 18 amino acids. Germline V gene data show CDR1 as LGHNA and CDR2 as YSLEER. In DNA form, the CDR3 reads TGCGCCAGCAGCCAAACGACCTTTGGACTAGCGGGAGGGGAGACCCAGTACTTC. As protein: CASSQTTFGLAGGETQYF.

The V and J genes are TRBV11-2 and TRBJ1-1, with a weak D call TRBD1 (5 bases). CDR1 is SGHAT, CDR2 FQNNGV, per germline. V lost 5 bases to trimming and J lost 8 bases, with 12 bases between them. The CDR3 is 12 amino acids. CDR3 amino acids: CASSRDSFEAFF. The CDR3 DNA sequence: TGTGCCAGCAGCCGTGACAGCTTCGAAGCTTTCTTT.